What follows are 23 T cell receptor beta chains derived from one specimen sequenced in a study of STAT3 mutations in large granular lymphocyte leukemia. No antigens are known for them. Study findings and constraints: In T-cell large granular lymphocyte leukemia, about half of patients showed multiple immunodominant subclonotypes.

The data were produced by immunoSEQ multiplex PCR, yet TCRdb's version contains in-frame clones alone and is incomplete. The top ten hold around 0.44% of the sample, which has roughly 38,000 clones, roughly 88% seen once. Sample: PBMCs. These receptors all stem from a human donor with T large granular lymphocyte leukemia. Some clones in this sample may be carry-over from other donors' samples.

This clone appeared a few times. The chain joins TRBV27 to TRBJ1-2; 7 nucleotides align to TRBD1. Germline CDR1 MNHEY, CDR2 SMNVEV (reference sequence). Losses at the gene ends were 4 bases for V and 7 bases for J; bases not matched to a gene: 9. CDR3 length: 14 residues. CDR3 bases: TGTGCCAGCAGTTCCCCAACAGGGGTGGGTGGCTACACCTTC. Translating it yields CASSSPTGVGGYTF.

The chain uses TRBV5-4 and TRBJ1-1; D is unclear. The CDR3 length is 14 residues. Trimming stripped 0 bases from V and 1 base from J, with 7 bases between. Germline V gene sequence: CDR1 SGHNT, CDR2 YYREEE (reference sequence). The CDR3 region has the DNA TGTGCCAGCAGCTTGGTTATAGGGAACACTGAAGCTTTCTTT. Amino acids: CASSLVIGNTEAFF.

The chain uses TRBV6-5 and TRBJ1-2; possible D gene TRBD1, 5 bases. V lost 6 bases to trimming and J lost 4 bases, with 18 bases between them. CDR1 is MNHEY and CDR2 is SVGAGI in the germline V gene. The CDR3 totals 15 residues. CDR3 DNA: TGTGCCAGCAGGTCGGGACTCCGCTTGTTCTATGGCTACACCTTC. Its translation: CASRSGLRLFYGYTF.

The rearrangement joins TRBV4-1 to TRBJ1-1; the D gene is possibly TRBD1 (6 bases). V was cut by 1 base and J by 6 bases, with 12 bases left in between. The CDR3 totals 14 residues. Per the germline V gene, CDR1 is MGHRA and CDR2 is YSYEKL. In nucleotides, the CDR3 is TGCGCCAGCAGCCAAGGTACCGGGGGGCCTGAAGCTTTCTTT. It yields the protein CASSQGTGGPEAFF.

This clone was seen only once. This chain uses TRBV28 with TRBJ2-6; 8 nucleotides agree with TRBD1. Germline assignment: CDR1 MDHEN and CDR2 SYDVKM. J was trimmed by 0 bases and V by 6 bases; bases with no gene match: 7. The CDR3 spans 17 residues. CDR3 sequence: CASSRTGPRSGANVLTF. In DNA, the CDR3 is TGTGCCAGCAGCCGGACAGGGCCACGCTCTGGGGCCAACGTCCTGACTTTC.

The chain employs TRBV7-2 and TRBJ1-2, with 8 bases aligning to TRBD1. The V gene's germline CDR1 is SGHTA and CDR2 FQGNSA. J gave up 4 bases and V 5 bases, and 12 bases lay outside the gene matches. The CDR3 has 16 amino acids. CDR3 loop: CASSPETGDGAYGYTF. In DNA, the CDR3 is TGTGCCAGCAGCCCAGAGACAGGGGATGGGGCCTATGGCTACACCTTC.

The V call is TRBV6-5, the J call TRBJ2-5; 15 nucleotides line up with TRBD2. The germline V gene has CDR1 MNHEY and CDR2 SVGAGI. The CDR3 runs 15 residues. The V segment lost 8 bases and the J segment 2 bases; nucleotides outside the gene matches: 3. The CDR3 sequence: CASRGLAGGQETQYF. Here the CDR3 DNA reads TGTGCCAGCCGGGGACTAGCGGGGGGACAAGAGACCCAGTACTTC.

V usage is TRBV6-1 and J usage is TRBJ2-7; 10 nucleotides agree with TRBD1. Trimming removed 8 bases from V and 1 base from J; junction bases left unmatched: 2. The germline V gene encodes CDR1 MNHNS and CDR2 SASEGT. This CDR3 is built from 13 residues. The CDR3 reads CASRGQGSYEQYV. DNA for the CDR3: TGTGCCAGCCGGGGACAGGGGTCCTACGAGCAGTACGTC.

The CDR3 loop is CASTTGTVSNQPQHF. CDR3 sequence (DNA): TGTGCCAGTACTACAGGGACGGTAAGCAATCAGCCCCAGCATTTT. The rearrangement joins TRBV19 to TRBJ1-5; a weak D match, TRBD1 (6 bases). CDR1 is LNHDA, CDR2 SQIVND, per germline (reference sequence). The CDR3 runs 15 residues. The germline V and J ends were trimmed by 7 bases and 1 base, with 14 bases remaining between them.

The V and J genes are TRBV5-6 and TRBJ1-2; 8 bases agree with TRBD1. The CDR3 runs to 12 residues. In germline, CDR1 is SGHDT, CDR2 YYEEEE. Trimming removed 4 bases from V and 5 bases from J; junction bases left unmatched: 1. CDR3 DNA: TGTGCCAGCAGCGGGACAGGTTATGGCTACACCTTC. Protein sequence: CASSGTGYGYTF.

The V and J genes are TRBV10-2 and TRBJ2-7; D remains unclear. The CDR3 is made up of 13 amino acids. Trimming stripped 6 bases from V and 2 bases from J, with 11 bases between. From germline, CDR1 is WSHSY and CDR2 SAAADI. This CDR3 reads CASSPLLPYEQYF. Here the CDR3 DNA reads TGCGCCAGCAGCCCGCTTCTTCCCTACGAGCAGTACTTC.

The chain links TRBV4-1 to TRBJ2-3; possible D gene TRBD2, 6 bases. Germline-derived CDR1 and CDR2 are MGHRA and YSYEKL. The V end lost 0 bases, the J end lost 1 base, and 11 bases lay between the germline ends. The CDR3 has 16 amino acids. The CDR3 reads CASSQEGGIGTDTQYF. For the CDR3, the DNA is TGCGCCAGCAGCCAAGAGGGCGGGATCGGCACAGATACGCAGTATTTT.

The CDR3 here is CASSLGQPNTEAFF. The CDR3 bases are TGTGCCAGCAGCTTAGGACAGCCGAACACTGAAGCTTTCTTT. V gene TRBV7-9 combines with J gene TRBJ1-1, with TRBD1 as a possible D gene (5 bases). Germline CDR1 SEHNR, CDR2 FQNEAQ (reference sequence). Trimming removed 1 base at V and 1 base at J, with 7 bases between. The CDR3 length is 14 residues.

This chain joins TRBV9 and TRBJ1-5; weak D call: TRBD1 (5 bases). Germline CDR1 and CDR2: SGDLS and YYNGEE. Trimming took 1 base from V and 5 from J, leaving 13 bases between them. The CDR3 spans 15 residues. Here the CDR3 reads CASSVLGRADQPQHF. The CDR3 coding sequence is TGTGCCAGCAGCGTATTGGGCAGGGCGGATCAGCCCCAGCATTTT.

The chain couples TRBV5-1 to TRBJ2-5, with 14 bases fitting TRBD2. V trimming: 4 bases; J trimming: 1 base; junction bases outside the gene matches: 6. CDR3 size: 17 residues. CDR1 SGHRS and CDR2 YFSETQ come from the germline V gene. CDR3 loop: CASSPGLAGGSQETQYF. The CDR3 bases are TGCGCCAGCAGCCCCGGACTAGCGGGGGGATCCCAAGAGACCCAGTACTTC.

This CDR3 is CASLRGESTDTQYF. The CDR3 DNA is TGTGCCAGCTTACGGGGCGAGAGCACAGATACGCAGTATTTT. V gene TRBV6-6 combines with J gene TRBJ2-3; D may match TRBD1 or TRBD2 (5 bases each). V was trimmed by 8 bases and J by 0 bases, leaving 12 bases between them. The CDR3 loop spans 14 amino acids. CDR1 is MNHNY, CDR2 SVGAGI, per germline (reference sequence).

The chain is built from TRBV13 and TRBJ2-6, with D tentatively TRBD1 (6 bases). This CDR3 spans 15 amino acids. Germline values: CDR1 PRHDT, CDR2 FYEKMQ (reference sequence). V was cut by 0 bases and J by 5 bases, with 8 bases left in between. CDR3 bases: TGTGCCAGCAGCTTAGGACAGGGAAGGGCCAACGTCCTGACTTTC. Protein product: CASSLGQGRANVLTF.

The chain recombines TRBV7-9 with TRBJ1-6; the D is unclear. Trimming pared 5 bases from V and 4 bases from J, leaving 15 bases between. Germline lookup yields CDR1 SEHNR and CDR2 FQNEAQ (reference sequence). The CDR3 length is 16 residues. CDR3 loop: CASSHGTLGYNSPLHF. DNA of the CDR3: TGTGCCAGCAGCCATGGCACCTTAGGGTATAATTCACCCCTCCACTTT.

The CDR3 reads CASSETGSYNSPLHF. The CDR3 DNA reads TGCGCCAGCAGTGAGACGGGCTCCTATAATTCACCCCTCCACTTT. The V call is TRBV10-2, the J call TRBJ1-6; D ambiguous. Germline V gene sequence: CDR1 WSHSY, CDR2 SAAADI. Trimming removed 2 bases from V and 0 bases from J, with 5 bases in between. This CDR3 comprises 15 residues.

V is TRBV5-4 and J is TRBJ2-1; no clear D gene. CDR3 size: 15 residues. V lost 4 bases and J lost 2, with 13 bases in between. Germline CDR1 and CDR2: SGHNT and YYREEE (reference sequence). The CDR3 nucleotides are TGTGCCAGCAGCCCGAAGGGTCTAACCTACAATGAGCAGTTCTTC. Protein: CASSPKGLTYNEQFF.

CDR3 in amino acids: CASSLTQGAYEQYV. The CDR3 bases are TGTGCCAGCAGCTTGACTCAGGGAGCCTACGAGCAGTACGTC. The rearrangement joins TRBV5-6 to TRBJ2-7, with D perhaps given as TRBD1 or TRBD2 (5 bases each). The CDR3 runs 14 residues. The germline gives CDR1 SGHDT, CDR2 YYEEEE. V was cut by 1 base and J by 2 bases, with 10 bases left in between.

V gene TRBV28 combines with J gene TRBJ2-7; 11 nucleotides match TRBD1. J was trimmed by 6 bases and V by 4 bases; bases with no gene match: 2. The CDR3 contains 13 residues. The germline CDR1 and CDR2 sequences are MDHEN and SYDVKM. The CDR3 nucleotides read TGTGCCAGCAGTTGGGACAGGGGGTTCGAGCAGTACGTC. Its translation: CASSWDRGFEQYV.

This clone was observed a few times. The chain has TRBV4-1 and TRBJ1-2; D unresolved. The CDR3 length is 12 residues. Germline V gives CDR1 MGHRA, CDR2 YSYEKL. V lost 1 base and J 8 bases, leaving 8 bases between the germline ends. The DNA for the CDR3 is TGCGCCAGCAGCCAAGGGGTCTTGGGCTACACCTTC. It yields the protein CASSQGVLGYTF.